This is a list of T cell receptor beta chains from one sample in a study of blood T cells in healthy people across ages. TCRdb called the 5' RACE reads again in MiXCR, with one record for every CDR3 protein. This sample carries a few hundred thousand distinct CDR3 sequences, approximately 51% of them seen once, and the ten largest clones take 45% to 65%. Sample: blood. All receptors come from a man between 60 and 75 years old in good health. CDR3s include the opening cysteine and the closing phenylalanine or tryptophan. The order of the fields is clone size, V gene, J gene, D gene, CDR3 DNA, CDR3 protein. D genes are given only for firm matches. Only part of the rows carry a size: once, few, many, or a class if the clone is expanded.

.,TRBV7-9,TRBJ1-2,.,TGTGCCAGCAGCCCCCGCGTGGAGGGGGGGGATGGAGGCTACACCTTC,CASSPRVEGGDGGYTF
few,TRBV7-2,TRBJ2-7,TRBD2,TGTGCCAGCAGCCCCGACTTTGCGGGAGGGACCTACGAGCAGTACTTC,CASSPDFAGGTYEQYF
.,TRBV2,TRBJ1-4,TRBD1,TGTGCCAGCAGTGACCTGGGACAGTCGAATGAAAAACTGTTTTTT,CASSDLGQSNEKLFF
few,TRBV6-6,TRBJ2-1,TRBD2,TGTGCCAGCAGCGGGGGACTAGCGAGAGTCAATGAGCAGTTCTTC,CASSGGLARVNEQFF
.,TRBV20-1,TRBJ1-2,.,TGCAGTGCTAGCTCCGGGACGCTCCATGGCTACACCTTC,CSASSGTLHGYTF
.,TRBV6-1,TRBJ1-2,.,TGTGCCAGCAGTCTCCGGACAGCTTTCTATGGCTACACCTTC,CASSLRTAFYGYTF
few,TRBV4-3,TRBJ2-7,.,TGCGCCAGCAGCCAAGAGCCCACCTACGAGCAGTACTTC,CASSQEPTYEQYF
few,TRBV15,TRBJ2-2,.,TGTGCCACCAGCAGAGATAACCAGGGAACCGGGGAGCTGTTTTTT,CATSRDNQGTGELFF
few,TRBV27,TRBJ2-4,TRBD1,TGTGCCAGCAGTTTAATGGGGTCACAGGGGAGCCATAAGTACTTC,CASSLMGSQGSHKYF
.,TRBV6-5,TRBJ2-5,.,TGTGCCAGCAGTTACTCTAGAACAGGGCGAGAGACCCAGTACTTC,CASSYSRTGRETQYF
.,TRBV29-1,TRBJ1-1,.,TGCAGCGTCCTCCGGGACACCGTGAACACTGAAGCTTTCTTT,CSVLRDTVNTEAFF
.,TRBV5-5,TRBJ2-5,TRBD2,TGTGCCAGCAGCTGGGGGGGACTAGCGGGAGTGAATGAGCAGTACTTC,CASSWGGLAGVNEQYF
.,TRBV29-1,TRBJ2-3,TRBD2,TGCAGCGCAGGGACTAGCGCCACAGATACGCAGTATTTT,CSAGTSATDTQYF